This TCR beta chain was obtained from a study of cytomegalovirus exposure and HLA in healthy donors. Study results and caveats: In a later analysis, common viral pathogens appeared linked to several of the most significant clusters.

The PCR employed 60 Vbeta primers together with 13 Jbeta primers. Profiled with immunoSEQ multiplex PCR; TCRdb holds only in-frame clones, not every one. The sample shows tens of thousands of clones, just under 70% of them seen only once. When sampled, the donors appeared nominally healthy, though they likely had unrecorded immune exposures. This clone was seen only once. What it recognizes is unknown. Specimen: PBMCs. The source is a woman aged 30 to 39 in good health and CMV-seronegative.

The CDR3 reads CASSHSGQSYNSPLHF. Here the CDR3 DNA reads TGTGCCAGCAGCCATTCGGGACAGTCCTATAATTCACCCCTCCACTTT. The chain uses TRBV4-2 and TRBJ1-6, with 7 bases that match TRBD1. This CDR3 is 16 amino acids long. The V gene end was trimmed by 3 bases and the J gene end by 1 base; junction bases not matched to a gene: 3. Germline loops: CDR1 LGHNA, CDR2 YNFKEQ.